The present TCR beta chain was sequenced within a study of cytomegalovirus exposure and HLA in healthy donors. Study outcomes and limitations: When a later analysis was performed, an Asian-associated ancestry cluster reportedly had fewer N-insertions than the approximately 700-donor mean. Several of the most significant clusters were apparently associated with common viral pathogens in a later analysis. Donor immune exposure was known only as CMV serostatus. Confirmation in vitro established that a few CMV-associated chains were specific for CMV antigens.

On this clone: As yet, its antigen is unknown.

The CDR3 has 16 amino acids. V was trimmed by 6 bases and J by 0 bases, leaving 15 bases between them. In germline, CDR1 is MDHEN, CDR2 SYDVKM. A multiplex PCR was run with 60 Vbeta primers and 13 Jbeta primers. TCRdb's table, derived via immunoSEQ multiplex PCR, lists solely in-frame clones and lacks some. This specimen shows about 130,000 clones; the ten leading clones hold about 2.3%. The TCR sequence derives from a man between 40 and 49 years old in good health and CMV-seronegative. The genes are TRBV28 and TRBJ1-5, with D maybe TRBD1 (6 bases). The sequenced sample consisted of PBMCs. Here the CDR3 reads CASSRGQYYSNQPQHF. CDR3 nucleotide sequence: TGTGCCAGCAGCCGCGGACAGTACTATAGCAATCAGCCCCAGCATTTT.